Each of the 12 T cell receptor beta chains below was sequenced from the same sample in a study of control samples from healthy donors and cancer patients. Generated by immunoSEQ multiplex PCR, the TCRdb table keeps only in-frame clones and is missing some. The sample yields over 150,000 clones, approximately 96% seen once. Input material: blood. These receptors were taken from a woman younger than 45 in good health.

The V call is TRBV6-5, the J call TRBJ2-2; D unresolved. Trimming took off 6 bases at V and 0 bases at J, with 5 bases between the two ends. The CDR3 has 13 residues. Germline assignment: CDR1 MNHEY and CDR2 SVGAGI. CDR3 nucleotide sequence: TGTGCCAGCAGCCCCCCGAACACCGGGGAGCTGTTTTTT. Residues: CASSPPNTGELFF.

The chain couples TRBV18 to TRBJ2-6, with no clear D. Trimming cost V 3 bases and J 0 bases, with 9 bases left between them. The CDR3 has 16 amino acids. The germline V gene encodes CDR1 KGHSH and CDR2 LQKENI. CDR3 protein: CASSPPANSGANVLTF. The DNA for the CDR3 is TGTGCCAGCTCACCTCCGGCGAACTCTGGGGCCAACGTCCTGACTTTC.

The V call is TRBV19, the J call TRBJ1-6; unclear D gene. There are 16 residues in the CDR3. Germline CDR1 LNHDA, CDR2 SQIVND (reference sequence). Trimming shortened V by 6 bases and J by 8 bases, and 20 bases separated the two germline ends. The CDR3 sequence: CASRPSVGAVHSPLHF. In DNA, the CDR3 is TGTGCCAGTAGACCGAGCGTTGGTGCGGTTCATTCACCCCTCCACTTT.

The gene calls are TRBV19 and TRBJ1-3; a possible D gene is TRBD1 (5 bases). V lost 4 bases and J 0 bases, leaving 10 bases between the germline ends. Germline values: CDR1 LNHDA, CDR2 SQIVND (reference sequence). The CDR3 spans 15 residues. The CDR3 sequence: CASSNRGPSGNTIYF. CDR3 DNA sequence: TGTGCCAGTAGTAATCGGGGACCCTCTGGAAACACCATATATTTT.

This chain joins TRBV7-8 and TRBJ2-3, with D maybe TRBD2 (5 bases). Germline-derived CDR1 and CDR2 are SGHVS and FQNEAQ. Deletions cut 5 bases from V and 1 base from J, with 10 bases between. CDR3 length: 14 residues. The CDR3 DNA sequence: TGTGCCAGCAGCCCCTGGACTGGCACAGATACGCAGTATTTT. Amino acid sequence: CASSPWTGTDTQYF.

The chain links TRBV29-1 to TRBJ2-7; no firm D call. CDR3 length equals 14 residues. Germline CDR1 and CDR2: SQVTM and ANQGSEA. Trimming left V 4 bases short and J 6 bases short, with 19 bases between. CDR3 DNA sequence: TGCAGCGTTGGTAGGACGCGGAGTTGGGGCGAGCAGTACTTC. Encoded protein: CSVGRTRSWGEQYF.

The V and J genes are TRBV3-1 (or the pseudogene TRBV3-2) and TRBJ1-5, with TRBD1 identical over 11 bases. The CDR3 runs to 19 residues. Germline CDR1 is LGHDT and CDR2 is YNNKEL (reference sequence). Trimming at V came to 0 bases and at J to 0 bases, leaving 7 bases not matched to a gene. CDR3 coding DNA: TGTGCCAGCAGCCAAGATGGAAGGACAGGGGGCCTTAGCAATCAGCCCCAGCATTTT. It specifies CASSQDGRTGGLSNQPQHF.

The chain links TRBV6-1 to TRBJ1-2; D ambiguous. This CDR3 region has 16 residues. Germline V gene lookup returns CDR1 MNHNS and CDR2 SASEGT. With 1 base removed from V and 4 bases from J, the gap between germline ends came to 16 bases. The CDR3 region is CASSEGVQFLPYGYTF. CDR3 in DNA: TGTGCCAGCAGTGAAGGTGTACAGTTTCTCCCCTATGGCTACACCTTC.

The chain recombines TRBV19 with TRBJ1-2; D not resolved. CDR1 is LNHDA, CDR2 SQIVND, per germline (reference sequence). This CDR3 is built from 16 residues. Deletions cut 3 bases from V and 0 bases from J, with 14 bases between. The CDR3 nucleotides read TGTGCCAGTAGTATTTTAGACGGAGAAGCTAACTATGGCTACACCTTC. It translates to CASSILDGEANYGYTF.

The rearrangement uses TRBV7-9 and TRBJ1-1; D ambiguous. Trimming removed 5 bases from V and 11 bases from J, with 12 bases in between. The CDR3 has 11 amino acids. Looked up from germline, CDR1 is SEHNR and CDR2 is FQNEAQ (reference sequence). CDR3 sequence: CASSLGREAFF. CDR3 coding DNA: TGTGCCAGCAGCCTCGGGAGGGAGGCTTTCTTT.

This sequence joins TRBV6-5 and TRBJ1-2, with a possible D match to TRBD1 (5 bases). Trimming removed 6 bases at V and 2 bases at J, with 13 bases between. Looked up from germline, CDR1 is MNHEY and CDR2 is SVGAGI. The CDR3 is made up of 14 amino acids. CDR3 sequence (DNA): TGTGCCAGCAGCTCAGGGATCCGAAACTATGGCTACACCTTC. Amino acid sequence: CASSSGIRNYGYTF.

This CDR3 is CANSGSVVETQYF. CDR3 in DNA: TGTGCCAACAGCGGGTCGGTTGTGGAGACCCAGTACTTC. The chain combines TRBV6-5 with TRBJ2-5, with a weak D call TRBD2 (6 bases). The CDR3 totals 13 residues. Germline lookup yields CDR1 MNHEY and CDR2 SVGAGI. The V gene lost 10 bases and the J gene lost 5 bases, with 17 bases spanning the gap.